What follows describes a single TCR beta chain. Losses at the gene ends were 4 bases for V and 8 bases for J; bases not matched to a gene: 4. The CDR3 is 14 residues long. Looked up from germline, CDR1 is MGHRA and CDR2 is YSYEKL. This entry is derived from a study of T-cell memory formation after mild COVID-19. Each CDR3 protein is one row after TCRdb ran MiXCR on the 5' RACE reads. The data contain about 310,000 distinct CDR3 sequences, roughly 15% of them seen just once; the ten biggest clones take up around 23%. This clonotype was obtained from a man aged 18-30 years who had mild COVID-19 (a few samples of this study predate the infection). Cell type and time point are not known. The V and J genes are TRBV4-1 and TRBJ2-1, with 11 bases identical to TRBD2. Sequencing was carried out using PBMCs or a T cell subset sorted from them (not recorded which). The CDR3 DNA reads TGCGCCAGCAGCCCCGGACTAGCGGGTTATGAGCAGTTCTTC. Residues: CASSPGLAGYEQFF.